The rows below give T cell receptor beta chains drawn from one sample of a study of graft-versus-host responses after intestinal transplantation. The method was immunoSEQ multiplex PCR; TCRdb's version includes in-frame clones alone and lacks a portion of them. The data show 40,000 or so clones, around 83% seen once. This specimen consisted of PBMCs, obtained around 1,000 days after transplant. These receptors came from a human patient who received an intestinal transplant, so some T cells may come from the graft donor. Each CDR3 is given with its conserved first and last residue. The D gene is left open where the match is weak. Some rows have no size entry. The others give once, few or many, or a class for an expanded clone.

CDR3	size	V	D	J	length
CASSLGGAGYEQYF	NA	TRBV5-6	NA	TRBJ2-7	14
CASSQGGLRGALGEGTEAFF	NA	TRBV4-2	NA	TRBJ1-1	20
CASSLGQYTDTQYF	NA	TRBV7-9	NA	TRBJ2-3	14
CASSQDYGGLAGPQETQYF	few	TRBV14	TRBD2	TRBJ2-5	19
CASSQSGDSFYEQYF	NA	TRBV16	NA	TRBJ2-7	15
CASSENRALYGYTF	NA	TRBV5-1	NA	TRBJ1-2	14
CASSLGQGGYEQYF	once	TRBV5-6	TRBD1	TRBJ2-7	14
CASSLGDFTGELFF	NA	TRBV7-2	NA	TRBJ2-2	14
CASSPRGLGYGYTF	NA	TRBV16	NA	TRBJ1-2	14
CASSRGGSGANVLTF	NA	TRBV7-2	TRBD2	TRBJ2-6	15
CASSGGFQETQYF	NA	TRBV28	NA	TRBJ2-5	13
CASSRLDRGGPNEQFF	NA	TRBV28	TRBD1	TRBJ2-1	16
CASSSAGMYEQYF	once	TRBV27	NA	TRBJ2-7	13
CASSGTSSYEQYF	NA	TRBV2	TRBD2	TRBJ2-7	13
CASSPGMRTEAFF	NA	TRBV6-1	NA	TRBJ1-1	13
CASTRQRENTEAFF	NA	TRBV5-5	NA	TRBJ1-1	14
CAWSPPGQAKYYGYTF	few	TRBV30	TRBD1	TRBJ1-2	16
CASSADQGSSYEQYF	few	TRBV7-6	NA	TRBJ2-7	15
CASSYGGGTGELFF	NA	TRBV6-5	TRBD2	TRBJ2-2	14
CASSPGGQRQPQHF	once	TRBV6-5	TRBD1	TRBJ1-5	14
CASSLTPDNTGELFF	NA	TRBV28	NA	TRBJ2-2	15
CASSRTSGGITSGIQYF	NA	TRBV7-9	TRBD2	TRBJ2-4	17
CAINAAGTSATGELFF	NA	TRBV10-3	TRBD2	TRBJ2-2	16
CASSPTKETQYF	NA	TRBV6-5	NA	TRBJ2-5	12
CASSLAWLDTQYF	few	TRBV7-9	NA	TRBJ2-3	13
CSASDGEPQHF	NA	TRBV20-1	NA	TRBJ1-5	11
CASSLPHRFYEQYF	NA	TRBV28	NA	TRBJ2-7	14
CASSRTGSSGNTIYF	NA	TRBV18	TRBD1	TRBJ1-3	15
CASTQGNSPLHF	NA	TRBV28	NA	TRBJ1-6	12
CASSADTLLGRKETQYF	NA	TRBV9	NA	TRBJ2-5	17
CSVPGHSSYEQYF	NA	TRBV29-1	NA	TRBJ2-7	13
CASSFSGLSSGANVLTF	once	TRBV27	NA	TRBJ2-6	17
CASSPSFGAASTDTQYF	NA	TRBV28	NA	TRBJ2-3	17
CASSSAGLSSYNEQFF	NA	TRBV2	NA	TRBJ2-1	16
CASSANSYEQYF	NA	TRBV5-1	NA	TRBJ2-7	12
CASNQGSPGNTIYF	NA	TRBV23-1	NA	TRBJ1-3	14
CASSINTDYYQPQHF	NA	TRBV19	NA	TRBJ1-5	15
CASSLERGGNTEAFF	NA	TRBV5-1	NA	TRBJ1-1	15
CASSDSAGGRSEQFF	few	TRBV6-4	TRBD2	TRBJ2-1	15